The 8 T cell receptor beta chains below were found in one sample sequenced in a study of cytomegalovirus exposure and HLA in healthy donors. The PCR used 60 Vbeta and 13 Jbeta primers. TCRdb's copy holds only in-frame clones and misses some; the assay was immunoSEQ multiplex PCR. Of about 210,000 clones in the sample, 60% to 80% were seen once. Sample: PBMCs. The receptor source for this set is a male donor in good health and CMV-seronegative.

This chain links TRBV28 with TRBJ1-5; perhaps TRBD1 as D (5 bases). The CDR3 is made up of 13 amino acids. Germline V gene data show CDR1 as MDHEN and CDR2 as SYDVKM. Trimming removed 2 bases from V and 6 bases from J, with 8 bases in between. CDR3 region: CASSLAGGQPQHF. Written as DNA, the CDR3 is TGTGCCAGCAGTTTAGCGGGGGGTCAGCCCCAGCATTTT.

The DNA of the CDR3 is TGCGCCAGCAGCCAAGATGGGATAGGGGGAGAGGATTCACCCCTCCACTTT. It encodes CASSQDGIGGEDSPLHF. The rearrangement links TRBV4-3 to TRBJ1-6; possibly TRBD1 for D (6 bases). This CDR3 region has 17 residues. Germline CDR1 LGHNA, CDR2 YSLEER. V dropped 0 bases and J dropped 8 bases, with 17 bases sitting between them.

The J gene is TRBJ2-7, the V gene TRBV7-2; D not certain. Deletions cut 2 bases from V and 4 bases from J, with 9 bases between. This CDR3 spans 13 amino acids. Germline V gene sequence: CDR1 SGHTA, CDR2 FQGNSA. CDR3 residues: CASSLTRMYEQYF. The CDR3 DNA is TGTGCCAGCAGCTTAACCAGGATGTACGAGCAGTACTTC. Complete variable domain (other parts from reference TRBV7-2 and TRBJ2-7): GAGVSQSPSNKVTEKGKDVELRCDPISGHTALYWYRQSLGQGLEFLIYFQGNSAPDKSGLPSDRFSAERTGGSVSTLTIQRTQQEDSAVYLCASSLTRMYEQYFGPGTRLTVT.

V gene TRBV30 combines with J gene TRBJ1-2; D possibly corresponds to TRBD1 (5 bases). Trimming left V 0 bases short and J 7 bases short, with 12 bases between. Germline V gene sequence: CDR1 GTSNPN, CDR2 SVGIG (reference sequence). The CDR3 is made up of 13 amino acids. CDR3 DNA sequence: TGTGCCTGGAGTGTAAAAGGGGTCGGTGGCTACACCTTC. This encodes CAWSVKGVGGYTF.

In its sample, this clone was seen a few times. The chain employs TRBV28 and TRBJ1-1, with D possibly matching TRBD1 (6 bases). The V gene lost 8 bases and the J gene lost 4 bases, with 17 bases spanning the gap. This CDR3 is 14 amino acids long. Germline V gene lookup returns CDR1 MDHEN and CDR2 SYDVKM. DNA of the CDR3: TGTGCCAGCTACAGGGAACTAATTGGCACTGAAGCTTTCTTT. Amino acid sequence: CASYRELIGTEAFF.

The rearrangement joins TRBV5-6 to TRBJ2-7; TRBD1 might be the D (5 bases). The germline V gene has CDR1 SGHDT and CDR2 YYEEEE. The CDR3 is made up of 13 amino acids. V lost 4 bases, J lost 3 bases, and 11 bases lay in between. The CDR3 DNA sequence: TGTGCCAGCAGCGAGGACACAGACTACGAGCAGTACTTC. Translated: CASSEDTDYEQYF.

This clone was seen a handful of times. The chain joins TRBV5-5 to TRBJ2-5; 11 bases match TRBD1. Per the germline V gene, CDR1 is SGHKS and CDR2 is YYEKEE (reference sequence). Germline trimming cut 4 bases from V and 3 bases from J; bases unmatched to any gene: 5. CDR3 length equals 15 residues. The CDR3 spells CASSRGDRGKETQYF. The CDR3 DNA follows: TGTGCCAGCAGCAGAGGGGACAGGGGGAAAGAGACCCAGTACTTC.

The rearrangement joins TRBV7-2 to TRBJ2-5; 8 nucleotides line up with TRBD1. The CDR3 is 14 residues long. V dropped 7 bases and J dropped 4; count of bases not matched to a gene: 8. Germline CDR1 and CDR2: SGHTA and FQGNSA. For the CDR3, the DNA is TGTGCCAGCACCATAGACAGGGGTGGAGAGACCCAGTACTTC. It encodes CASTIDRGGETQYF.